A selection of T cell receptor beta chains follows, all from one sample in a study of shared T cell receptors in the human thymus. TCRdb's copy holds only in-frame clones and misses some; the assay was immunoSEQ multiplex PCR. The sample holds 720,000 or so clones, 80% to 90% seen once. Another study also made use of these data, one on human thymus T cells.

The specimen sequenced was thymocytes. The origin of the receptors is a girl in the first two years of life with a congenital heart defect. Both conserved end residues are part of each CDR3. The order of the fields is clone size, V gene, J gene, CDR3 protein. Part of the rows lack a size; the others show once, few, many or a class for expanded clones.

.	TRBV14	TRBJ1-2	CASSQAWTGTNYGYTF
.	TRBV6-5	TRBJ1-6	CASSYRGRGYNSPLHF
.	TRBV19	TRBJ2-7	CASSNQTSGGCYEQYF
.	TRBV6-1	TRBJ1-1	CASSARQQLNTEAFF
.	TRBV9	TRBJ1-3	CASSASDRGKLSGSGNTIYF
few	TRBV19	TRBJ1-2	CASSMVSGLYGYTF
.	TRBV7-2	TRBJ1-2	CASSLVPGQSYGYTF
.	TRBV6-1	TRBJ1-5	CASSEARDTPGDQPQHF
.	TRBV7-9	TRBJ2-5	CASSLVCSGGCQETQYF
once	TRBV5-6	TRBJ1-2	CASSLWTGGIYGYTF
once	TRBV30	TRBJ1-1	CAWSPGQGLRTEAFF
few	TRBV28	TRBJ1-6	CASRRDSPLHF
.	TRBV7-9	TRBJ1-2	CASSPRDRGWDGYTF
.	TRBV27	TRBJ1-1	CASSSKDERGEAFF
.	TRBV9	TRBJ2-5	CASSDRGGARETQYF
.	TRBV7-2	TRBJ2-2	CASSSAYNTVTGELFF
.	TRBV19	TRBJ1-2	CASQTNRGNYGYTF
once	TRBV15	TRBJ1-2	CATSRDRGLPPGYTF
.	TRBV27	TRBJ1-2	CASSLYRTGGGYTF
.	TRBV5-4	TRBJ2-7	CASSFDRGPIYEQYF
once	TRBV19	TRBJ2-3	CASRGTSSDTQYF
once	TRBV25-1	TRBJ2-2	CASSEFMGQGATGELFF
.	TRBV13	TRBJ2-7	CASSLQQGDPYEQYF
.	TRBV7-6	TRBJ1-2	CASSLGGENYGYTF